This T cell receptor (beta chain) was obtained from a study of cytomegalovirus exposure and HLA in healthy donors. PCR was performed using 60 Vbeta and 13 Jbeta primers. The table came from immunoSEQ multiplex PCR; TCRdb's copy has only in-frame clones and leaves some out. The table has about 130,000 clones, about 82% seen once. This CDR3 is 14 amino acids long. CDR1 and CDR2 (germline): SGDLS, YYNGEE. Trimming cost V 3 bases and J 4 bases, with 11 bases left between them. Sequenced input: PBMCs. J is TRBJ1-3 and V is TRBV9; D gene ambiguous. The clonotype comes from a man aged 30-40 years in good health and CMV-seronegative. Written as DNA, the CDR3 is TGTGCCAGCAGCGCCCAACTCGGGGGAAACACCATATATTTT. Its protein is CASSAQLGGNTIYF.